Ten or more counts support the clone carrying this T cell receptor (beta chain). What it recognizes is unknown. These data belong to a study of Graves' ophthalmopathy and Graves' hyperthyroidism. Findings and limits, study-wide: Predictions made by the model for ophthalmopathy progression reached just over 70% sensitivity and approximately 78% specificity.

The sequenced template was RNA, covering the TCR beta CDR3 region. A first-round RT-PCR used HTBI primers, followed by a second-round multiplex PCR. TCRdb used MiXCR to reprocess the multiplex PCR reads, holding one entry per CDR3 protein. Of 400,000 to 500,000 distinct CDR3 sequences listed, about 21% are singletons. Germline CDR1 and CDR2: MGHRA and YSYEKL. The CDR3 length is 12 residues. The V and J ends lost 2 bases and 7 bases respectively, with 9 bases between them. V and J are TRBV4-1 and TRBJ2-7, with no clear D. Material: peripheral blood. The TCR was taken from a woman between 18 and 30 years old with stable Graves' hyperthyroidism. The CDR3 DNA reads as TGCGCCAGCAGCCAAATCGTTGGTGAGCAGTACTTC. Its protein product is CASSQIVGEQYF.